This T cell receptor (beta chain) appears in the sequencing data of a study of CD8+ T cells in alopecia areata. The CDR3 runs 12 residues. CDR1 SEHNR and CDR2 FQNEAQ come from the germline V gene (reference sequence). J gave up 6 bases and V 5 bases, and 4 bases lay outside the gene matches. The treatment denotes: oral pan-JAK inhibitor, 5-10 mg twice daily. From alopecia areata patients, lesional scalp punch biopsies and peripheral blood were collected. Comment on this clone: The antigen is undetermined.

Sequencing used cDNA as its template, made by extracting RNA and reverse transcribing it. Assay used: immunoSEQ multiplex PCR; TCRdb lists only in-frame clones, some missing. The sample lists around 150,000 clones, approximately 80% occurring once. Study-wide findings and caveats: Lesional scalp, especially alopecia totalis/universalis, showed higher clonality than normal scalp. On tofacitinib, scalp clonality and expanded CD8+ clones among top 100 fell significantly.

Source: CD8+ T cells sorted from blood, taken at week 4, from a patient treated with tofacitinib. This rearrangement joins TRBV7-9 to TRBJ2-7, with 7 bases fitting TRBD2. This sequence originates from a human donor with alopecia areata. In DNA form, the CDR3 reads TGTGCCAGCAGCCACCGCGGGGGCGAGCAGTACTTC. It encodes CASSHRGGEQYF.